These 3 T cell receptor beta chains were sequenced from one sample in a study of T cells in Graves' hyperthyroidism and ophthalmopathy (dated by TCRdb to about 2019). Library preparation was by multiplex PCR. The sequencing machine was an Illumina HiSeq 2000. Amplification of TCR beta CDR3 regions was carried out from RNA transcripts. A first-round RT-PCR of the TCR CDR3 used the HTBI primer set with the Qiagen OneStep RT-PCR kit. The raw public reads went through TCRdb reprocessing: fastp at Q25, MiXCR clone calling, in-frame beta chains kept. Under each unique CDR3 protein, matching rows form one entry showing the most common genes and DNA. Present in this sample are a few hundred thousand distinct CDR3 sequences, 15% to 20% of which were seen just once. 40% of the sample belongs to the ten largest clones. The material sequenced was blood. The receptors shown here come from a man younger than 35 with Graves' ophthalmopathy.

This clonotype was observed a few times. In DNA form, the CDR3 reads TGTGCCAGCAGTTTTGGCAGGGGGGGAACTAATGAAAAACTGTTTTTT. Translated, it gives CASSFGRGGTNEKLFF. The chain uses TRBV27 and TRBJ1-4; 7 positions agree with TRBD1. Germline V gene lookup returns CDR1 MNHEY and CDR2 SMNVEV (reference sequence). The V and J ends lost 3 bases and 1 base, in that order; junction bases with no gene match: 5. The CDR3 consists of 16 residues.

In its sample, this clonotype was seen many times. The chain carries TRBV24-1 and TRBJ1-2; D is unresolved. Germline V gene sequence: CDR1 KGHDR, CDR2 SFDVKD. The V end lost 1 base, the J end lost 7 bases, and 3 bases lay between the germline ends. There are 11 residues in the CDR3. The DNA of the CDR3 is TGTGCCACCAGTGATTTAAGTGGCTACACCTTC. Protein: CATSDLSGYTF.

Many counts were recorded for this clonotype. This chain connects TRBV6-2 or TRBV6-3 to TRBJ1-2; D unclear. Germline V gives CDR1 MNHEY, CDR2 SVGEGT. V was pared by 0 bases and J by 4 bases, with 6 bases between. This CDR3 is built from 13 residues. CDR3 in DNA: TGTGCCAGCAGTTACTCGAACGGCTATGGCTACACCTTC. Protein: CASSYSNGYGYTF.